Described below is a single TCR beta chain sequence and its context. This sample is drawn from a study of OX40 agonist ivuxolimab in advanced cancers. V was pared by 3 bases and J by 7 bases, with 16 bases between. The CDR3 consists of 14 residues. Germline lookup yields CDR1 MDHEN and CDR2 SYDVKM. Clones were read by immunoSEQ multiplex PCR, and TCRdb kept only the in-frame ones, dropping some. Here the sample spans tens of thousands of clones, about 85% being singletons. This TCR was sampled from an adult with an advanced solid tumor such as melanoma, head and neck, liver or kidney cancer. Sample: CD4+ or CD8+ T cells sorted from blood, taken in a trial of the OX40 agonist ivuxolimab. The rearrangement joins TRBV28 to TRBJ2-7; possibly TRBD2 for D (6 bases). The DNA for the CDR3 is TGTGCCAGCAGTTTTATGGGGAGGTCAGAAGAGCAGTACTTC. Residues: CASSFMGRSEEQYF.